The rows below give T cell receptor beta chains drawn from one sample of a study of blood T cell repertoires in COVID-19. Repertoires were generated with immunoSEQ multiplex PCR, while TCRdb's copy carries only in-frame clones and drops some. The table lists around 80,000 clones, about 73% of them singletons. The material sequenced was peripheral blood. Receptors were obtained from a man between 45 and 60 years old with active or convalescent COVID-19. Both conserved end residues are part of each CDR3. The order of the fields is V gene, J gene, clone size, D gene, CDR3 DNA, CDR3 protein. The D gene is left open where the match is weak. Clone size is not always given. Where it is, it says once, few, many or a class for expanded clones.

>TRBV7-8|TRBJ2-3|-|TRBD2
TGTGCCAGCAGCTTGACAGCGGGATACACAGATACGCAGTATTTT
CASSLTAGYTDTQYF
>TRBV9|TRBJ2-4|-|TRBD1
TGTGCCAGCAGCACCCGGGGACAGGGTAGGAACATTCAGTACTTC
CASSTRGQGRNIQYF
>TRBV4-3|TRBJ1-1|-|TRBD1
TGCGCCAGCAGAGACAGGGAAGGAGGGGACAGTGAAGCTTTCTTT
CASRDREGGDSEAFF
>TRBV6-2/TRBV6-3|TRBJ2-7|-|-
TGTGCCAGCAGTTATGGGGGGGGGCCTCGGGAGCAGTACTTC
CASSYGGGPREQYF
>TRBV6-5|TRBJ1-6|-|TRBD1
TGTGCCAGCAGGACAGGGGGCGTGGATTCACCCCTCCACTTT
CASRTGGVDSPLHF
>TRBV9|TRBJ2-7|-|TRBD2
TGTGCCAGCAGCGTAGTAGCGGGGTCTTACGAGCAGTACTTC
CASSVVAGSYEQYF
>TRBV11-1|TRBJ1-2|once|TRBD1
TGTGCCAGCAGCTTGGAGGACAGGGAGGTCGGCTACACCTTC
CASSLEDREVGYTF
>TRBV3-1/TRBV3-2|TRBJ1-5|-|TRBD1
TGTGCCAGCAGCCCATCCGGGACAGGGACCGGCAATCAGCCCCAGCATTTT
CASSPSGTGTGNQPQHF
>TRBV10-3|TRBJ1-6|-|-
TGTGCCATCAAGGCGGAAAATAATTCACCCCTCCACTTT
CAIKAENNSPLHF
>TRBV6-2/TRBV6-3|TRBJ1-2|once|TRBD1
TGTGCCAGCAGTATACAGGGGAATGGCTACACCTTC
CASSIQGNGYTF
>TRBV5-5|TRBJ1-2|few|-
TGTGCCAGCAGCTTGTCAGGCCTCAACTATGGCTACACCTTC
CASSLSGLNYGYTF
>TRBV7-2|TRBJ2-3|-|TRBD1
TGTGCCAGCAGCTTCCGACAGGGCGACACAGATACGCAGTATTTT
CASSFRQGDTDTQYF
>TRBV19|TRBJ1-5|-|-
TGTGCCACCTGCAGGGATATTTATAGCAATCAGCCCCAGCATTTT
CATCRDIYSNQPQHF
>TRBV18|TRBJ1-6|few|-
TGTGCCAGCTCGACTCAAGGGGAGGGGAATTCACCCCTCCACTTT
CASSTQGEGNSPLHF
>TRBV24-1|TRBJ2-1|-|-
TGTGCCACCAGTGACGCGACTTTCCTCTACAATGAGCAGTTCTTC
CATSDATFLYNEQFF
>TRBV5-4|TRBJ2-1|-|TRBD2
TGTGCCAGCAGCTTAGCGGGGGCAAGGAGCAATGAGCAGTTCTTC
CASSLAGARSNEQFF
>TRBV29-1|TRBJ2-7|-|TRBD1
TGCAGCGTCGGACAGGGGGAAATTTACGAGCAGTACTTC
CSVGQGEIYEQYF
>TRBV3-1/TRBV3-2|TRBJ2-1|once|-
TGTGCCAGCAGCCAAGGCAGGGAGCAGTTCTTC
CASSQGREQFF
>TRBV4-1|TRBJ2-5|-|TRBD2
TGCGCCAGCAGCCTGGGACTAGCGGGGGGGCCGGAGACCCAGTACTTC
CASSLGLAGGPETQYF
>TRBV7-2|TRBJ2-3|-|TRBD2
TGTGCCAGCAGCTTACAGGGAGGGTCAGATACGCAGTATTTT
CASSLQGGSDTQYF
>TRBV7-2|TRBJ2-4|few|-
TGTGCCAGCAGCTTAGGGTCTAGGCTAGTAGCCAAAAACATTCAGTACTTC
CASSLGSRLVAKNIQYF
>TRBV11-2|TRBJ1-1|-|TRBD1
TGTGCCAGCAGCTTTAGGGGGCAGGGGGGCGAGGCTTTCTTT
CASSFRGQGGEAFF
>TRBV16|TRBJ1-2|once|-
TGTGCCAGCAGCCTCGCTCCGGGACAAAACTATGGCTACACCTTC
CASSLAPGQNYGYTF
>TRBV4-1|TRBJ2-7|once|-
TGCGCCAGCAGCCCGGGACTCAGCTCCTACGAGCAGTACTTC
CASSPGLSSYEQYF
>TRBV7-2|TRBJ2-7|-|-
TGTGCCAGCAGCTTACCCCAGACCTACGAGCAGTACTTC
CASSLPQTYEQYF
>TRBV7-2|TRBJ2-5|once|-
TGTGCCAGCAGCTTATTTCTCGGGCAGGGGGGAGAGACCCAGTACTTC
CASSLFLGQGGETQYF
>TRBV10-2|TRBJ1-1|-|-
TGCGCCAGCAGTTACATCCTCGTTTCTGAAGCTTTCTTT
CASSYILVSEAFF
>TRBV7-9|TRBJ1-2|-|TRBD1
TGTGCCAGCAGCTTGGGACAGTATGGCTACACCTTC
CASSLGQYGYTF
>TRBV19|TRBJ1-3|few|TRBD1
TGTGCCAGTAGTGGCAGGGGGCGATCTGGAAACACCATATATTTT
CASSGRGRSGNTIYF
>TRBV4-3|TRBJ2-2|-|TRBD2
TGCGCCAGCAGCGGACGACTAGCGGACTCTTTGAACACCGGGGAGCTGTTTTTT
CASSGRLADSLNTGELFF
>TRBV7-9|TRBJ1-4|-|-
TGTGCCAGCAGCTTAGGGAAAGGGGCTAATGAAAAACTGTTTTTT
CASSLGKGANEKLFF
>TRBV7-3|TRBJ1-1|-|-
TGTGCCAGCAGCGAGGGGGTGATGAACACTGAAGCTTTCTTT
CASSEGVMNTEAFF
>TRBV3-1/TRBV3-2|TRBJ1-3|-|TRBD1
TGTGCCAGCAGCCAAGCGGGACAGGGGTACACCATATATTTT
CASSQAGQGYTIYF
>TRBV7-2|TRBJ2-7|once|-
TGTGCCAGCAGCTTAGGCCAGGGCGGGGGCCTCTACGAGCAGTACTTC
CASSLGQGGGLYEQYF
>TRBV19|TRBJ1-4|-|-
TGTGCCAGTCAGGACCCTGGGGGGAATGAAAAACTGTTTTTT
CASQDPGGNEKLFF
>TRBV9|TRBJ2-2|once|TRBD2
TGTGCCAGCAGCGTAAAAAGCGGGGAGTCCGGGGAGCTGTTTTTT
CASSVKSGESGELFF
>TRBV4-1|TRBJ2-2|-|TRBD1
TGCGCCAGCAGCCCGACAGGGGGCGTTGGGACCGGGGAGCTGTTTTTT
CASSPTGGVGTGELFF
>TRBV2|TRBJ2-7|-|TRBD2
TGTGCCAGCAGTGCCGGGACTAGCGGGGACGAGCAGTACTTC
CASSAGTSGDEQYF
>TRBV7-8|TRBJ2-1|-|TRBD2
TGTGCCAGCAGCTTGGGGGGACTAGCCAATGAGCAGTTCTTC
CASSLGGLANEQFF
>TRBV18|TRBJ2-5|-|-
TGTGCCAGCTCATCCAGCCACGGTTCCAGGGGTGGGGAGACCCAGTACTTC
CASSSSHGSRGGETQYF
>TRBV29-1|TRBJ2-7|once|-
TGCAGCGTTGGACAGGCAAAAGGCGAGCAGTACTTC
CSVGQAKGEQYF
>TRBV7-3|TRBJ1-2|-|-
TGTGCCAGCAGTCGACCCGGCGGGGGTGGAGGCTACACCTTC
CASSRPGGGGGYTF
>TRBV15|TRBJ2-5|once|-
TGTGCCACCAGCAGTGCCCAGGAGACCCAGTACTTC
CATSSAQETQYF
>TRBV15|TRBJ2-7|-|TRBD2
TGTGCCACCAGCGGGACTAGCGGGGCCACCTACGAGCAGTACTTC
CATSGTSGATYEQYF
>TRBV5-1|TRBJ1-5|-|TRBD1
TGCGCCAGCAGCTTGGGTCAGGGGGAACAGCCCCAGCATTTT
CASSLGQGEQPQHF
>TRBV2|TRBJ2-5|-|-
TGTGCCAGCGGGGGGGCCGGGGAGACCCAGTACTTC
CASGGAGETQYF
>TRBV4-3|TRBJ1-2|once|TRBD1
TGCGCCAGCAGTTTTAGGACAGGGGGGAACTATGGCTACACCTTC
CASSFRTGGNYGYTF
>TRBV7-8|TRBJ1-5|-|TRBD1
TGTGCCAGCAGCTCGGGGGACAGGGGAGTGGATCAGCCCCAGCATTTT
CASSSGDRGVDQPQHF
>TRBV6-1|TRBJ2-5|-|TRBD1
TGTGCCAGCAGTGAATCGGGGACAGGCGGGTGGGAGACCCAGTACTTC
CASSESGTGGWETQYF
>TRBV2|TRBJ2-7|-|-
TGTGCCAGCAGCGGGACATTCCTCTCCTACGAGCAGTACTTC
CASSGTFLSYEQYF
>TRBV5-4|TRBJ2-2|-|-
TGTGCCAGCAGCTTCCAGGGAATGGGCACCGGGGAGCTGTTTTTT
CASSFQGMGTGELFF
>TRBV3-1/TRBV3-2|TRBJ2-5|-|-
TGTGGGGCTGGAAAAGAGACCCAGTACTTC
CGAGKETQYF
>TRBV5-5|TRBJ2-5|-|TRBD2
TGTGCCAGCAGCTTTACTAGCGGGGGGGCTAGAGAGACCCAGTACTTC
CASSFTSGGARETQYF
>TRBV6-1|TRBJ2-3|-|-
TGTGCCAGCAGTGAAGTCCGGACAGATACGCAGTATTTT
CASSEVRTDTQYF
>TRBV2|TRBJ2-4|-|TRBD2
TGTGCCAGCAGACGGGGGGGCAAGGACATTCAGTACTTC
CASRRGGKDIQYF
>TRBV6-5|TRBJ2-7|-|-
TGTGCCAGCAGTTACTCAGGGGGACCTTCCTACGAGCAGTACTTC
CASSYSGGPSYEQYF
>TRBV4-3|TRBJ1-2|-|-
TGCGCCAGCAGCCAAGTCGCACCGAAGGGGTCGGACTATGGCTACACCTTC
CASSQVAPKGSDYGYTF
>TRBV4-1|TRBJ1-5|many|-
TGCGCCAGCAGCCTAACCGGGAGCAATCAGCCCCAGCATTTT
CASSLTGSNQPQHF
>TRBV30|TRBJ2-3|few|-
TGTGCCTGGGCTTATAGCACAGATACGCAGTATTTT
CAWAYSTDTQYF
>TRBV10-3|TRBJ1-1|-|TRBD1
TGTGCCATCAGTCGGACAGGCGGGAACACTGAAGCTTTCTTT
CAISRTGGNTEAFF